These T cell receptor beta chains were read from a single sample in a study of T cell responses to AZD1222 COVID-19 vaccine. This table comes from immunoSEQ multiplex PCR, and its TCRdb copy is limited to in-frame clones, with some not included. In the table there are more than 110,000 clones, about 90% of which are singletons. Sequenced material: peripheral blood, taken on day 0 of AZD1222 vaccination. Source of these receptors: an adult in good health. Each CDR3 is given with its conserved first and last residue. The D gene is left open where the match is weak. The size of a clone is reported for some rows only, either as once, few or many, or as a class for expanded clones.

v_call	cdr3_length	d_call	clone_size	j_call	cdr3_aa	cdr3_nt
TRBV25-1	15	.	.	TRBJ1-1	CASSATNPLNTEAFF	TGTGCCAGCAGTGCGACAAATCCGCTGAACACTGAAGCTTTCTTT
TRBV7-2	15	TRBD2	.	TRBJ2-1	CASSFRRLARPEQFF	TGTGCCAGCAGCTTCCGGAGACTAGCAAGGCCTGAGCAGTTCTTC
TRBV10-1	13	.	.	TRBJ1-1	CASSVGANTEAFF	TGCGCCAGCAGTGTCGGGGCGAACACTGAAGCTTTCTTT
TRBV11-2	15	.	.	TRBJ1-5	CASSLGVLGNQPQHF	TGTGCCAGCAGCTTAGGGGTGCTGGGCAATCAGCCCCAGCATTTT
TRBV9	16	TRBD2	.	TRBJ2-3	CASSVQAGGPMDTQYF	TGTGCCAGCAGCGTCCAAGCGGGAGGGCCGATGGATACGCAGTATTTT
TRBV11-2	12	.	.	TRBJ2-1	CASSQQHNEQFF	TGTGCCAGCAGCCAGCAGCACAATGAGCAGTTCTTC
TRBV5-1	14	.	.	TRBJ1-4	CASSLAHPGEKLFF	TGCGCCAGCAGCTTGGCCCACCCCGGTGAAAAACTGTTTTTT
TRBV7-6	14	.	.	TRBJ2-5	CASSLGGWLETQYF	TGTGCCAGCAGCTTGGGGGGCTGGTTGGAAACCCAGTACTTC
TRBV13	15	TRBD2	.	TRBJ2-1	CASSPGSSGYNEQFF	TGTGCCAGCAGCCCCGGTAGTAGCGGGTACAATGAGCAGTTCTTC
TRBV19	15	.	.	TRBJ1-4	CASSIDSGRREKLFF	TGTGCCAGTAGTATAGATTCCGGGCGGAGGGAAAAACTGTTTTTT
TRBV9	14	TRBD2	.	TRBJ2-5	CASSAASGRKTQYF	TGTGCCAGCAGTGCGGCTAGCGGGAGGAAGACCCAGTACTTC
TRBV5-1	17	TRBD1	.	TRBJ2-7	CASSLGDRGTEGYEQYF	TGCGCCAGCAGCTTGGGGGACAGGGGAACTGAAGGCTACGAGCAGTACTTC
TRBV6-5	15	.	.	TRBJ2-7	CASSYNPLSSYEQYF	TGTGCCAGCAGTTATAATCCCCTCAGCTCCTACGAGCAGTACTTC
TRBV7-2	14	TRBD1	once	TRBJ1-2	CASSLVGQGVSYTF	TGTGCCAGCAGCTTAGTTGGACAGGGAGTATCATACACCTTC
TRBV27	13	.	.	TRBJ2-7	CASSADELYEQYF	TGTGCCAGCAGTGCCGACGAGCTCTACGAGCAGTACTTC
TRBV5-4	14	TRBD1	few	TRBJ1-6	CATNPGQSNSPLHF	TGTGCCACTAACCCGGGACAGTCTAATTCACCCCTCCACTTT
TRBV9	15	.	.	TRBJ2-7	CASSVGAASSYEQYF	TGTGCCAGCAGCGTAGGGGCCGCCAGCTCCTACGAGCAGTACTTC
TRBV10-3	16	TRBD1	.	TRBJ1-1	CAISDPGGERRTEAFF	TGTGCCATCAGTGACCCAGGGGGGGAGCGGAGAACTGAAGCTTTCTTT
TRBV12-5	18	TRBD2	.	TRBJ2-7	CASGSPRKLAGVGYEQYF	TGTGCTAGTGGTTCGCCGAGGAAACTAGCGGGAGTAGGTTACGAGCAGTACTTC
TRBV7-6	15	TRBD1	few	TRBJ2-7	CASSSWTGYSYEQYF	TGTGCCAGCAGCTCTTGGACAGGGTACTCCTACGAGCAGTACTTC
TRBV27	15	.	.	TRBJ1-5	CASSETVISNQPQHF	TGTGCCAGCAGTGAGACAGTTATTAGCAATCAGCCCCAGCATTTT
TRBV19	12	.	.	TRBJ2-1	CASRPNRDEQFF	TGTGCCAGTAGGCCAAATAGAGATGAGCAGTTCTTC
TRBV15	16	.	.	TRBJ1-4	CATSRDTQTTNEKLFF	TGTGCCACCAGCAGAGATACACAGACAACTAATGAAAAACTGTTTTTT
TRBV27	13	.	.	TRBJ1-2	CASSKVGVYGYTF	TGTGCCAGCAGTAAAGTCGGGGTCTATGGCTACACCTTC
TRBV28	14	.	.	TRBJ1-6	CASRVRAGNSPLHF	TGTGCCAGCAGGGTCAGAGCGGGGAACTCACCCCTCCACTTT
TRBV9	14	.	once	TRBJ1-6	CASSVNDSPTPLHF	TGTGCCAGCAGCGTAAACGACTCGCCCACACCCCTCCACTTT
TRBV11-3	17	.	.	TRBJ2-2	CASSLDLQGRRPTELFF	TGTGCCAGCAGCTTAGATCTGCAGGGTAGGCGCCCCACGGAGCTGTTTTTT
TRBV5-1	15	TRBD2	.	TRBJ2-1	CASSLKAGTYNEQFF	TGCGCCAGCAGCTTGAAAGCGGGGACCTACAATGAGCAGTTCTTC
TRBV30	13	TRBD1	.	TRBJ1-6	CAWRGQDNSPLHF	TGTGCCTGGAGGGGACAGGATAATTCACCCCTCCACTTT
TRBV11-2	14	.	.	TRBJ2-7	CASTRLLNTYEQYF	TGTGCCAGCACCCGACTCCTCAACACCTACGAGCAGTACTTC
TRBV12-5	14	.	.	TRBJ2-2	CASGLGSDTGELFF	TGTGCTAGTGGTTTGGGCAGCGACACCGGGGAGCTGTTTTTT
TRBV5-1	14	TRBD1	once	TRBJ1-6	CASSQGQGHSPLHF	TGCGCCAGCAGCCAAGGACAGGGCCATTCACCCCTCCACTTT
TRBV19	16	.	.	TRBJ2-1	CASSPRIRDFYNEQFF	TGTGCCAGTAGTCCGAGAATCAGGGATTTCTACAATGAGCAGTTCTTC
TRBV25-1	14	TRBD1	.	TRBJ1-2	CASSGQGSNYGYTF	TGTGCCAGCAGTGGACAGGGTTCTAACTATGGCTACACCTTC
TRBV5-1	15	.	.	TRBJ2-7	CASRPWEGGSYEQYF	TGCGCCAGCAGGCCCTGGGAGGGGGGGTCCTACGAGCAGTACTTC
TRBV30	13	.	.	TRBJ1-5	CAWSSGGNQPQHF	TGTGCCTGGAGTTCCGGGGGCAATCAGCCCCAGCATTTT
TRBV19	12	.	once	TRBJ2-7	CASSIGPGEQYF	TGTGCCAGTAGTATAGGGCCAGGAGAGCAGTACTTC
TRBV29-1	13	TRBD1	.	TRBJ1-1	CSVGTALNTEAFF	TGCAGCGTAGGGACAGCCCTCAACACTGAAGCTTTCTTT
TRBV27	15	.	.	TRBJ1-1	CASSLRGTLVTEAFF	TGTGCCAGCAGTCTCCGAGGGACACTCGTCACTGAAGCTTTCTTT
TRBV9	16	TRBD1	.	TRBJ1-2	CASSVGGQGANYGYTF	TGTGCCAGCAGCGTAGGTGGGCAGGGGGCTAACTATGGCTACACCTTC
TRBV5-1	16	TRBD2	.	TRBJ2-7	CASSLFPGGSSYEQYF	TGCGCCAGCAGCTTGTTTCCGGGAGGGAGCTCCTACGAGCAGTACTTC
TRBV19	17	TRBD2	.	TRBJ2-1	CASSSWTSGTLYNEQFF	TGTGCCAGTAGTTCCTGGACTAGCGGGACCCTTTACAATGAGCAGTTCTTC
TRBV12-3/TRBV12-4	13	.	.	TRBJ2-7	CASSLDGRYEQYF	TGTGCCAGCAGTTTAGATGGCCGCTACGAGCAGTACTTC
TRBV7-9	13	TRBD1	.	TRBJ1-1	CASSRQGTNEAFF	TGTGCCAGCAGTCGACAGGGGACGAATGAAGCTTTCTTT
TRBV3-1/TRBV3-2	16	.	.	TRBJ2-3	CASSQDRGVSTDTQYF	TGTGCCAGCAGCCAAGATCGAGGGGTGAGCACAGATACGCAGTATTTT
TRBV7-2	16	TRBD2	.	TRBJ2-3	CASSSTSGRGMDTQYF	TGTGCCAGCAGCTCGACTAGCGGGAGGGGGATGGATACGCAGTATTTT
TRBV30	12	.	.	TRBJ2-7	CAWSVGPYEQYF	TGTGCCTGGAGTGTAGGCCCTTACGAGCAGTACTTC
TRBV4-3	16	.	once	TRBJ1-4	CASSQDPGVGGEKLFF	TGCGCCAGCAGCCAAGATCCTGGAGTGGGGGGCGAAAAACTGTTTTTT
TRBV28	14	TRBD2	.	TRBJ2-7	CASRSGRSVDEQYF	TGTGCCAGCAGGAGCGGGAGGTCGGTCGACGAGCAGTACTTC
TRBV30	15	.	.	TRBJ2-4	CAWSGLALAKNIQYF	TGTGCCTGGAGTGGGCTAGCGCTAGCCAAAAACATTCAGTACTTC
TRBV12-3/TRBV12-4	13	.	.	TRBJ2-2	CASSLSGLGELFF	TGTGCCAGCAGTTTATCCGGCCTCGGGGAGCTGTTTTTT
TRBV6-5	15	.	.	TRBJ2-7	CASKLSPGQTYEQYF	TGTGCCAGCAAGCTAAGTCCCGGACAAACCTACGAGCAGTACTTC
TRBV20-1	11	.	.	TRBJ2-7	CSVADLHEQYF	TGCAGTGTTGCGGACCTCCACGAGCAGTACTTC
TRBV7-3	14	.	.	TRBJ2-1	CASSPQVLDDEQFF	TGTGCCAGCAGCCCACAGGTACTAGACGATGAGCAGTTCTTC
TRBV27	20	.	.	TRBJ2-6	CASSPQLVLPGISGANVLTF	TGTGCCAGCAGTCCCCAGTTGGTCCTACCAGGGATCTCTGGGGCCAACGTCCTGACTTTC
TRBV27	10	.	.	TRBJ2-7	CAIGTGEQYF	TGTGCCATTGGGACGGGCGAGCAGTACTTC
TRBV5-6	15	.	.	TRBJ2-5	CASSLATLGGETQYF	TGTGCCAGCAGCTTGGCGACGCTGGGGGGAGAGACCCAGTACTTC
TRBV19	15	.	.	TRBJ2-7	CASSIVAGKTYEQYF	TGTGCCAGTAGTATAGTCGCCGGGAAAACCTACGAGCAGTACTTC
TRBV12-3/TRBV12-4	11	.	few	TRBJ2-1	CASSLVDEQFF	TGTGCCAGCAGTTTAGTTGATGAGCAGTTCTTC